This T cell receptor (beta chain) is from a study of early T cells in non-severe SARS-CoV-2 infection. General study points: Matches to VDJdb favored anti-spike CD8 responses and missed private and CD4 specificities.

Attachment of unique molecular identifiers was made to individual cDNA molecules. TCRdb independently ran MiXCR on the 5' RACE reads; one entry per CDR3 protein. The sample contains 60,000 to 90,000 distinct CDR3 sequences, approximately 16% of which appear only once. The length of the CDR3 is 15 residues. V lost 2 bases, J lost 3 bases, and 12 bases lay in between. The germline CDR1 and CDR2 sequences are SGHRS and YFSETQ. This clonotype has a handful of counts. The antigen is undetermined. The TCR comes from an adult who was a healthcare worker with PCR-confirmed SARS-CoV-2 infection or an uninfected control (not recorded which). The chain couples TRBV5-1 to TRBJ1-3; D is unresolved. Material for sequencing was whole blood. This CDR3 is CASSFGSRSGNTIYF. As DNA, the CDR3 is TGCGCCAGCAGCTTCGGGAGTAGGAGTGGAAACACCATATATTTT.